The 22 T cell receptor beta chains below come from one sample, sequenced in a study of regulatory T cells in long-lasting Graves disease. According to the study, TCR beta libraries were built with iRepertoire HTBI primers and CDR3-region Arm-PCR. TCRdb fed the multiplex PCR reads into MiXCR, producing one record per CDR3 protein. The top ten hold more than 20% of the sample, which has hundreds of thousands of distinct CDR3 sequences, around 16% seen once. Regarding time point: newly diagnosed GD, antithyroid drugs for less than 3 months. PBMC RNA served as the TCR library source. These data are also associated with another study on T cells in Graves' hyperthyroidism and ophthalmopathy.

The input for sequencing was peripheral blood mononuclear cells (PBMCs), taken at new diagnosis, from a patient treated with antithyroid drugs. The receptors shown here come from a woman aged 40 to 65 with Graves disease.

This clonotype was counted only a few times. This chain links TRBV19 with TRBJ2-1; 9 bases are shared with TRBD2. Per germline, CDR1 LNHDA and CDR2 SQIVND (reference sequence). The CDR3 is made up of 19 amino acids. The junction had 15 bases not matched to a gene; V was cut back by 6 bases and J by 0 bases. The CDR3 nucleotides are TGTGCCAGTAGCCCCGCGGGGGCGGGAGGGGGGAACTCCTACAATGAGCAGTTCTTC. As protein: CASSPAGAGGGNSYNEQFF.

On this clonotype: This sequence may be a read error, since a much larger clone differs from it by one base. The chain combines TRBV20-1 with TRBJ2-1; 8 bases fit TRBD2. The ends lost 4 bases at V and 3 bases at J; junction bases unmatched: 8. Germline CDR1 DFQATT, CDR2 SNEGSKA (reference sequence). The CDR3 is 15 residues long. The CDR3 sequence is CSATGLVGIYNEQFF. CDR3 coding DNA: TGCAGTGCTACGGGACTAGTGGGGATCTACAATGAGCAGTTCTTC.

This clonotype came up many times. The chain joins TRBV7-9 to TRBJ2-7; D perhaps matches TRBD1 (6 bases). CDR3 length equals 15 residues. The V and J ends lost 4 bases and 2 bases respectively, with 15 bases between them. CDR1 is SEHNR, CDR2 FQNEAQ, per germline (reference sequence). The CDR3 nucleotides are TGTGCCAGCAGCTCCCCGACAGGAGCGACCTACGAGCAGTACTTC. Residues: CASSSPTGATYEQYF. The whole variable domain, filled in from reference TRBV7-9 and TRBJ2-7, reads DTGVSQNPRHKITKRGQNVTFRCDPISEHNRLYWYRQTLGQGPEFLTYFQNEAQLEKSRLLSDRFSAERPKGSFSTLEIQRTEQGDSAMYLCASSSPTGATYEQYFGPGTRLTVT.

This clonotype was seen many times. CDR3 protein: CASSFQLAGNTIYF. The CDR3 DNA sequence: TGTGCCAGCAGCTTCCAACTGGCTGGAAACACCATATATTTT. The chain recombines TRBV11-2 with TRBJ1-3; D ambiguous. Trimming removed 3 bases from V and 2 bases from J, with 8 bases in between. Germline loops: CDR1 SGHAT, CDR2 FQNNGV. CDR3 length: 14 amino acids.

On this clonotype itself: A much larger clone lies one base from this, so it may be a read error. CDR3 in amino acids: CTSRKEQGSTEAFF. CDR3 sequence (DNA): TGTACCAGCAGAAAAGAACAGGGGAGCACTGAAGCTTTCTTT. The chain uses TRBV6-1 and TRBJ1-1, with 7 nucleotides matching TRBD1. The germline gives CDR1 MNHNS, CDR2 SASEGT. This CDR3 has 14 residues.

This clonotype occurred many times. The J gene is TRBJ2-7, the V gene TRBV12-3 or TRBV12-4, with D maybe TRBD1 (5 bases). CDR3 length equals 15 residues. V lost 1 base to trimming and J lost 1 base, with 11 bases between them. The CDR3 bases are TGTGCCAGCAGTTTAGATCCAGCAGGGTCCTACGAGCAGTACTTC. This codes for CASSLDPAGSYEQYF.

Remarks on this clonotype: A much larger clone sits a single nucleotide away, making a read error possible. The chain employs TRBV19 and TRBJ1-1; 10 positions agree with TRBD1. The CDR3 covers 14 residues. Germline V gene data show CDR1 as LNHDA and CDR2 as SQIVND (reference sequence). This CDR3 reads CASSFLAGTGEALF. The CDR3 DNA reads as TGTGCCAGTAGCTTTCTTGCAGGGACAGGGGAAGCTCTCTTT.

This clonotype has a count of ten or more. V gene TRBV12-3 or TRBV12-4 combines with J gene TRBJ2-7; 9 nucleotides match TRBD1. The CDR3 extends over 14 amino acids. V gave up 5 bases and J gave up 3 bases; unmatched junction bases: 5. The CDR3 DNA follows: TGTGCCAGCAGTCGATCGACAGGGGGCTACGAGCAGTACTTC. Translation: CASSRSTGGYEQYF.

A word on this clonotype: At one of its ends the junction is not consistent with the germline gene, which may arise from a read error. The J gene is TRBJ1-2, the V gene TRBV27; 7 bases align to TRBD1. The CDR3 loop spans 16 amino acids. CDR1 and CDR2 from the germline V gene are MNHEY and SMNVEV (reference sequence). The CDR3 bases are TGTGCCAACAGTCCCTCGACAGGGAGACTTAACTATGGCTACACCTTC. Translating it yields CANSPSTGRLNYGYTF.

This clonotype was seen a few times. This CDR3 is CASSFGTGGFNQPQHF. DNA for the CDR3: TGCGCCAGCAGCTTTGGGACAGGTGGATTCAATCAGCCCCAGCATTTT. The chain carries TRBV5-1 and TRBJ1-5; 8 bases line up with TRBD1. Germline CDR1 is SGHRS and CDR2 is YFSETQ. The CDR3 has 16 residues. The V gene end was trimmed by 2 bases and the J gene end by 3 bases; junction bases not matched to a gene: 7.

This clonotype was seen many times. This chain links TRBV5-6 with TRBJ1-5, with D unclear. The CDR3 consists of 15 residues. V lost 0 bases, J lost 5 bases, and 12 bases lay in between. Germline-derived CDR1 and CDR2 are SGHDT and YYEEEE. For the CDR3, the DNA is TGTGCCAGCAGCTTGGGCGGATCTACCTATCAGCCCCAGCATTTT. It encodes CASSLGGSTYQPQHF. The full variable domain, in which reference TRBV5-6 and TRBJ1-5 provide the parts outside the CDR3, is DAGVTQSPTHLIKTRGQQVTLRCSPKSGHDTVSWYQQALGQGPQFIFQYYEEEERQRGNFPDRFSGHQFPNYSSELNVNALLLGDSALYLCASSLGGSTYQPQHFGDGTRLSIL.

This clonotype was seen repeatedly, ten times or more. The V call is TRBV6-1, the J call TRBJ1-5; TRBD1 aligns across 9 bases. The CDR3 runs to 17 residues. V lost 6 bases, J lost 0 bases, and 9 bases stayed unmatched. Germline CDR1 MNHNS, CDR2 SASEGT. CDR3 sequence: CASSPDRGGDSNQPQHF. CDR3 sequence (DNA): TGTGCCAGCAGCCCAGACAGGGGGGGTGATAGCAATCAGCCCCAGCATTTT.

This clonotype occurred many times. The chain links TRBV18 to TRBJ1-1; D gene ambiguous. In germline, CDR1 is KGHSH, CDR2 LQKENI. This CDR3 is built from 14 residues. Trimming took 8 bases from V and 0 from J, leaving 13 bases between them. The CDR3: CASALLSMNTEAFF. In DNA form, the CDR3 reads TGTGCCAGCGCTTTGTTATCAATGAACACTGAAGCTTTCTTT.

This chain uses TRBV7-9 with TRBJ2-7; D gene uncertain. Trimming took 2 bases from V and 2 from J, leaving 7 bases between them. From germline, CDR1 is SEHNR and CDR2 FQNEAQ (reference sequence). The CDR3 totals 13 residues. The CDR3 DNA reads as TGTGCCAGCAGCTTAATAGGGACCTACGAGCAGTACTTC. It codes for CASSLIGTYEQYF.

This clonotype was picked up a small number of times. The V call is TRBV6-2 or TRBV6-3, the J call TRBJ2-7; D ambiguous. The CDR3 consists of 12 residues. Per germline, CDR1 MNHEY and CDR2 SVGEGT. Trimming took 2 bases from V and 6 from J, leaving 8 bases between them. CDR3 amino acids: CASSYGKAEQYF. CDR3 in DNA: TGTGCCAGCAGTTACGGAAAGGCCGAGCAGTACTTC.

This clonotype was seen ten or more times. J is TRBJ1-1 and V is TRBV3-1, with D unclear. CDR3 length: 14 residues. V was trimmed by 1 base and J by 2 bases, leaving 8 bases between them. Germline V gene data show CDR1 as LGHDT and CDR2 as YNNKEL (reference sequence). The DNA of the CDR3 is TGTGCCAGCAGCCAAGTGAACAGAAACACTGAAGCTTTCTTT. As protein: CASSQVNRNTEAFF.

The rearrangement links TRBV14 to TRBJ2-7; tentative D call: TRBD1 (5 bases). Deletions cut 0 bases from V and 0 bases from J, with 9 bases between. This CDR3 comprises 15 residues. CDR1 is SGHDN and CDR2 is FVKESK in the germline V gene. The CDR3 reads CASSQDRARSYEQYF. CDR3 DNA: TGTGCCAGCAGCCAAGACAGGGCCCGCTCCTACGAGCAGTACTTC.

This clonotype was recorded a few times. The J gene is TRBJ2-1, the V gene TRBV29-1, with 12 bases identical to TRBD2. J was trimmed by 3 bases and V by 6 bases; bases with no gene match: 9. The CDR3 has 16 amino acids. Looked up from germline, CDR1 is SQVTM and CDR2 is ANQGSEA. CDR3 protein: CSVGTGTSGFYNEQFF. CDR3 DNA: TGCAGCGTGGGGACCGGGACTAGCGGGTTCTACAATGAGCAGTTCTTC.

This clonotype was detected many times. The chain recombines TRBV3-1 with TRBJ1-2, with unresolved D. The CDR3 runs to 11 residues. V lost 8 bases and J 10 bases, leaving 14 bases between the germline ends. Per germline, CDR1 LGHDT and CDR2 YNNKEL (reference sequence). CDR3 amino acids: CASGFALDYTF. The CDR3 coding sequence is TGTGCCAGCGGTTTCGCGCTCGACTACACCTTC.

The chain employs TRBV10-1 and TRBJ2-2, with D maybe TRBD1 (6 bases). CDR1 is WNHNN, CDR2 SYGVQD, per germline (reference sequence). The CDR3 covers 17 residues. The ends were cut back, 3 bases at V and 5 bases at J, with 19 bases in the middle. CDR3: CASSDLMGALRTGELFF. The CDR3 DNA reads TGCGCCAGCAGTGATTTAATGGGGGCGCTAAGGACCGGGGAGCTGTTTTTT.

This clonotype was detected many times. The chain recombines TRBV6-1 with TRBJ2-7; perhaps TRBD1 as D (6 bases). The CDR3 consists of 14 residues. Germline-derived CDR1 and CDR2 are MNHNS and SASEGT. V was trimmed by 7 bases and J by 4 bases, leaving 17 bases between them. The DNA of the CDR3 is TGTGCCAGCACCCCGCGGCAGGGGCGGTACGAGCAGTACTTC. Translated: CASTPRQGRYEQYF.

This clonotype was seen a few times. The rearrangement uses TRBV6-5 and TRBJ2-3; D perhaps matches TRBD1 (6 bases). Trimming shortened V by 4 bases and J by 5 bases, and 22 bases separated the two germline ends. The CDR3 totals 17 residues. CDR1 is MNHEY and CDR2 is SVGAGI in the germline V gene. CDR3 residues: CASSSITEWGPGDTQYF. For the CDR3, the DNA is TGTGCCAGCAGTTCCATAACCGAGTGGGGGCCGGGAGATACGCAGTATTTT.